One sample yielded the 21 T cell receptor beta chains listed below, sequenced in a study of shared clonotypes between healthy human individuals. Sequencing was performed with immunoSEQ multiplex PCR; in TCRdb, only in-frame clones are kept and a portion is missing. Here the sample spans about 2.3 million clones, about 90% being singletons. The sample was naive CD4+ T cells from PBMCs. As for subset: CD45RA+ positively selected. The receptors were sampled from a man between 18 and 35 years old in good health. Some clones in this sample may be carry-over from other donors' samples.

The rearrangement links TRBV28 to TRBJ1-6; no definite D call. Trimming shortened V by 7 bases and J by 5 bases, and 12 bases separated the two germline ends. CDR3 length: 14 residues. Germline V gene sequence: CDR1 MDHEN, CDR2 SYDVKM. The CDR3 DNA sequence: TGTGCCAGCAATCAACCATACGATAATTCACCCCTCCACTTT. This sequence encodes CASNQPYDNSPLHF. The full variable domain, completed using reference TRBV28 and TRBJ1-6, is DVKVTQSSRYLVKRTGEKVFLECVQDMDHENMFWYRQDPGLGLRLIYFSYDVKMKEKGDIPEGYSVSREKKERFSLILESASTNQTSMYLCASNQPYDNSPLHFGNGTRLTVT.

This clone appeared a single time. This sequence joins TRBV6-1 and TRBJ1-2; possibly TRBD1 for D (5 bases). Germline V gives CDR1 MNHNS, CDR2 SASEGT. V lost 1 base, J lost 4 bases, and 13 bases lay in between. CDR3 length: 15 residues. The CDR3 nucleotides are TGTGCCAGCAGTGAAGATTGGGGGAGTGTCTATGGCTACACCTTC. Amino acid sequence: CASSEDWGSVYGYTF.

This rearrangement joins TRBV29-1 to TRBJ2-7; either TRBD1 or TRBD2 may supply D (5 bases each). Germline values: CDR1 SQVTM, CDR2 ANQGSEA. The CDR3 loop spans 14 amino acids. Trimming removed 6 bases from V and 2 bases from J, with 17 bases in between. CDR3 region: CSVGVRGTAYEQYF. In DNA, the CDR3 is TGCAGCGTGGGGGTCCGGGGCACAGCCTACGAGCAGTACTTC.

Only a few counts were recorded for this clone. Other DNA sequences within the sample encode an identical CDR3. The chain links TRBV28 to TRBJ1-2; TRBD1 is a possible D gene (5 bases). The CDR3 is 12 amino acids. Germline loops: CDR1 MDHEN, CDR2 SYDVKM. V gave up 3 bases and J gave up 4 bases, with 6 bases separating them. CDR3 sequence: CASSFGGYGYTF. In DNA form, the CDR3 reads TGTGCCAGCAGTTTTGGGGGCTATGGCTACACCTTC.

The CDR3 DNA sequence: TGTGCCAGCAGTTTCTTTGGTCGTCTGGATGAGCAGTTCTTC. Translated: CASSFFGRLDEQFF. The genes are TRBV27 and TRBJ2-1; the D is unclear. Trimming left V 3 bases short and J 8 bases short, with 14 bases between. From germline, CDR1 is MNHEY and CDR2 SMNVEV (reference sequence). The CDR3 spans 14 residues.

The chain has TRBV27 and TRBJ2-5, with 8 positions matching TRBD2. CDR1 and CDR2 (germline): MNHEY, SMNVEV (reference sequence). V dropped 7 bases and J dropped 1; count of bases not matched to a gene: 14. There are 17 residues in the CDR3. CDR3 bases: TGTGCCAGCAACCTTATCCCCGGTAGCGGGACCCAAGAGACCCAGTACTTC. Its protein product is CASNLIPGSGTQETQYF.

This chain connects TRBV28 to TRBJ2-1; D not resolved. Deletions cut 7 bases from V and 4 bases from J, with 14 bases between. The CDR3 loop spans 14 amino acids. Germline CDR1 reads MDHEN; CDR2 reads SYDVKM. The CDR3 DNA sequence: TGTGCCAGCACCCCACCAGGAAATTACAATGAGCAGTTCTTC. It translates to CASTPPGNYNEQFF. Complete variable domain (other parts from reference TRBV28 and TRBJ2-1): DVKVTQSSRYLVKRTGEKVFLECVQDMDHENMFWYRQDPGLGLRLIYFSYDVKMKEKGDIPEGYSVSREKKERFSLILESASTNQTSMYLCASTPPGNYNEQFFGPGTRLTVL.

The rearrangement links TRBV28 to TRBJ2-1; D possibly uses TRBD1 or TRBD2 (5 bases each). Looked up from germline, CDR1 is MDHEN and CDR2 is SYDVKM. This CDR3 is 16 amino acids long. V lost 4 bases, J lost 1 base, and 14 bases lay in between. The CDR3 is CASSSPGTGSYNEQFF. The CDR3 DNA follows: TGTGCCAGCAGTTCTCCCGGGACCGGTTCCTACAATGAGCAGTTCTTC.

The chain employs TRBV7-9 and TRBJ2-1; the D is unclear. The V and J ends lost 7 bases and 5 bases respectively, with 24 bases between them. CDR3 size: 17 residues. Germline V CDR1 and CDR2: SEHNR, FQNEAQ (reference sequence). The CDR3 nucleotides read TGTGCCAGCAACCAAGGAGCGACGTTACTTATTAACAATGAGCAGTTCTTC. It is translated as CASNQGATLLINNEQFF.

This clone was seen a single time. The gene calls are TRBV7-3 and TRBJ2-3; 12 nucleotides agree with TRBD2. This CDR3 region has 15 residues. CDR1 and CDR2 from the germline V gene are SGHTA and FQGTGA. Germline trimming cut 7 bases from V and 5 bases from J; bases unmatched to any gene: 7. This CDR3 reads CASTKPGLAGDTQYF. As DNA, the CDR3 is TGTGCCAGCACCAAGCCGGGACTAGCGGGAGATACGCAGTATTTT.

The chain combines TRBV6-6 with TRBJ2-1; 9 bases line up with TRBD2. The V gene end was trimmed by 4 bases and the J gene end by 7 bases; junction bases not matched to a gene: 11. The CDR3 sequence is 16 residues long. CDR1 is MNHNY, CDR2 SVGAGI, per germline (reference sequence). The CDR3, as DNA: TGTGCCAGCAGTTCCCTTCAACTAGCGGGTCGGAATGAGCAGTTCTTC. It codes for CASSSLQLAGRNEQFF.

The chain combines TRBV19 with TRBJ1-2; D uncertain. Deletions cut 7 bases from V and 4 bases from J, with 13 bases between. There are 13 residues in the CDR3. Germline V CDR1 and CDR2: LNHDA, SQIVND (reference sequence). The CDR3 protein is CASNIPGLYGYTF. DNA of the CDR3: TGTGCCAGTAATATCCCCGGTCTCTATGGCTACACCTTC.

The rearrangement joins TRBV6-1 to TRBJ2-6; D not certain. The V gene lost 5 bases and the J gene lost 2 bases, with 10 bases spanning the gap. The CDR3 is made up of 15 amino acids. The germline V gene has CDR1 MNHNS and CDR2 SASEGT. CDR3 sequence: CASSPIEAGANVLTF. The CDR3 nucleotides are TGTGCCAGCAGTCCGATCGAGGCTGGGGCCAACGTCCTGACTTTC.

The sample holds a few counts of this clone. The chain couples TRBV4-1 to TRBJ1-1; TRBD1 agrees at 9 bases. V lost 6 bases, J lost 6 bases, and 11 bases stayed unmatched. Germline V lookup: CDR1 MGHRA, CDR2 YSYEKL. The CDR3 consists of 15 residues. The CDR3 region is CASSPSVQGASEAFF. The CDR3, as DNA: TGCGCCAGCAGTCCGTCAGTACAGGGGGCTTCTGAAGCTTTCTTT.

This chain uses TRBV5-4 with TRBJ1-1; 8 nucleotides line up with TRBD1. Losses at the gene ends were 4 bases for V and 0 bases for J; bases not matched to a gene: 5. From germline, CDR1 is SGHNT and CDR2 YYREEE (reference sequence). The CDR3 consists of 15 residues. The CDR3 spells CASSPGGSLNTEAFF. The CDR3 bases are TGTGCCAGCAGCCCAGGGGGCAGCCTGAACACTGAAGCTTTCTTT.

V gene TRBV5-1 combines with J gene TRBJ1-4; D might be TRBD1 (5 bases). Germline V gene lookup returns CDR1 SGHRS and CDR2 YFSETQ. V lost 4 bases to trimming and J lost 7 bases, with 11 bases between them. CDR3 length: 13 amino acids. CDR3: CASSRGYGEKLFF. The CDR3 bases are TGCGCCAGCAGCAGGGGATACGGTGAAAAACTGTTTTTT.

CDR3 residues: CASSIGTSGRLYEQYF. The DNA of the CDR3 is TGTGCCAGCAGCATCGGGACTAGCGGGAGGTTATACGAGCAGTACTTC. The chain uses TRBV7-2 and TRBJ2-7, with TRBD2 matching over 15 bases. With V trimmed by 5 bases and J by 4 bases, 6 bases remained unmatched. The CDR3 totals 16 residues. The V gene's germline CDR1 is SGHTA and CDR2 FQGNSA.

The chain has TRBV20-1 and TRBJ1-2; no reliable D call. V dropped 8 bases and J dropped 1 base, with 8 bases sitting between them. CDR3 size: 11 residues. CDR1 and CDR2 from the germline V gene are DFQATT and SNEGSKA (reference sequence). The CDR3 DNA follows: TGCAGTTTCCAGGATAACTATGGCTACACCTTC. Its translation is CSFQDNYGYTF.

As concerns this clone: This same CDR3 is encoded by further DNA sequences in the sample. CDR3 amino acids: CASSYTGNQPQHF. The DNA of the CDR3 is TGTGCCAGCAGTTACACAGGGAATCAGCCCCAGCATTTT. V usage is TRBV6-5 and J usage is TRBJ1-5; tentatively, D is TRBD1 (6 bases). V dropped 2 bases and J dropped 4 bases, with 6 bases sitting between them. Germline V lookup: CDR1 MNHEY, CDR2 SVGAGI. The CDR3 sequence is 13 residues long.

This sequence joins TRBV6-1 and TRBJ2-1; weak D call: TRBD1 (6 bases). Trimming shortened V by 1 base and J by 6 bases, and 10 bases separated the two germline ends. The CDR3 covers 14 residues. CDR1 is MNHNS and CDR2 is SASEGT in the germline V gene. CDR3 residues: CASSEGTAFNEQFF. The CDR3 DNA is TGTGCCAGCAGTGAAGGGACAGCTTTCAATGAGCAGTTCTTC.

The CDR3 protein is CASSARTAAIAYNEQFF. The CDR3 nucleotides read TGTGCCAGCAGCGCCCGAACAGCGGCAATAGCCTACAATGAGCAGTTCTTC. The chain links TRBV9 to TRBJ2-1; D is possibly TRBD2 (5 bases). The CDR3 covers 17 residues. Germline V lookup: CDR1 SGDLS, CDR2 YYNGEE. V shed 3 bases and J shed 2 bases, with 18 bases lying between them.